A selection of T cell receptor beta chains follows, all from one sample in a study of breast tumors, draining lymph nodes, adjacent tissues. TCRdb reprocessed the multiplex PCR reads via MiXCR and lists one record per CDR3 protein. Here the sample spans over 130,000 distinct CDR3 sequences, approximately 32% being singletons. Sequencing was done on a sample of axillary lymph node tissue. The receptors were gathered from a female donor with breast cancer. Some clones in this sample may be carry-over from other donors' samples. The CDR3 runs from the conserved cysteine through the conserved F or W. The D gene is left open where the match is weak. Rows may omit the clone size; those that give it use once, few, many or a size class.

cdr3_aa cdr3_nt d_call j_call v_call clone_size
CASSSQGGRQPQHF TGTGCCAGCAGCTCCCAGGGAGGTCGGCAGCCCCAGCATTTT NA TRBJ1-5 TRBV5-6 many
CASSPGAWETQYF TGTGCCAGCTCACCAGGGGCGTGGGAGACCCAGTACTTC NA TRBJ2-5 TRBV18 many
CASSRSQAAWNTGELFF TGTGCCAGCAGCAGAAGTCAGGCGGCCTGGAACACCGGGGAGCTGTTTTTT NA TRBJ2-2 TRBV5-8 many
CASSLGRRDYGYTF TGTGCCAGCAGCTTAGGCAGACGGGACTATGGCTACACCTTC NA TRBJ1-2 TRBV7-9 many
CASSVQGPDYTF TGTGCCAGCAGCGTACAGGGGCCCGACTACACCTTC NA TRBJ1-2 TRBV9 NA
CSAQSDLGEQYF TGCAGTGCCCAGAGCGACCTTGGCGAGCAGTACTTC NA TRBJ2-7 TRBV20-1 NA
CSVATDSSFNEQFF TGCAGCGTTGCGACGGACAGTTCTTTCAATGAGCAGTTCTTC NA TRBJ2-1 TRBV29-1 many
CASSPMLGGLSADTQYF TGTGCCAGCAGCCCGATGCTGGGGGGACTTAGCGCAGATACGCAGTATTTT NA TRBJ2-3 TRBV5-8 once
CASSAGTSGSSTDTQYF TGTGCCAGCAGCGCAGGGACTAGCGGGTCCAGCACAGATACGCAGTATTTT TRBD2 TRBJ2-3 TRBV9 NA
CATSRGEGIYGYTF TGTGCCACCAGCAGAGGCGAAGGGATCTATGGCTACACCTTC NA TRBJ1-2 TRBV15 many
CSATSVARAQYF TGCAGTGCTACGTCGGTGGCCAGGGCGCAGTATTTT NA TRBJ2-3 TRBV20-1 NA
CASSLTTGELFF TGTGCCAGCAGCTTAACGACCGGGGAGCTGTTTTTT NA TRBJ2-2 TRBV5-5 many
CASSVVGGAGELFF TGTGCCAGCAGCGTAGTAGGGGGAGCCGGGGAGCTGTTTTTT NA TRBJ2-2 TRBV9 many
CASSSRTEAHQPQHF TGTGCCAGCAGTTCGCGGACAGAGGCGCATCAGCCCCAGCATTTT NA TRBJ1-5 TRBV6-2/TRBV6-3 many
CASSLKSEQEAQYF TGTGCCAGCAGCTTAAAGTCCGAACAAGAGGCCCAGTACTTC NA TRBJ2-5 TRBV7-3 NA
CASRIQNNSPLHF TGTGCCAGCAGAATACAGAACAATTCACCCCTCCACTTT NA TRBJ1-6 TRBV12-3/TRBV12-4 NA
CASSSRDSGGGNEQFF TGTGCCAGCAGCTCCCGGGATAGCGGGGGGGGAAATGAGCAGTTCTTC TRBD2 TRBJ2-1 TRBV3-1 many
CASSNYPRANVLTF TGTGCCAGTAGTAACTACCCAAGGGCCAACGTCCTGACTTTC NA TRBJ2-6 TRBV19 many
CASSPTWAASSYNEQFF TGTGCCAGCAGCCCCACCTGGGCAGCGAGCTCCTACAATGAGCAGTTCTTC NA TRBJ2-1 TRBV14 many
CASSLPNYGYTF TGTGCCAGCAGTTTGCCTAACTATGGCTACACCTTC NA TRBJ1-2 TRBV28 many
CASSITGGGRTETQYF TGTGCCAGTAGTATAACAGGGGGCGGTAGGACAGAGACCCAGTACTTC TRBD1 TRBJ2-5 TRBV19 many
CATHLWGGQDTQYF TGTGCCACCCACCTTTGGGGGGGCCAAGATACGCAGTATTTT NA TRBJ2-3 TRBV2 many
CASSESGAQETQYF TGTGCCAGCAGTGAATCCGGGGCCCAAGAGACCCAGTACTTC NA TRBJ2-5 TRBV2 NA
CASSPSSGQETQYF TGTGCCAGCAGTCCTTCAAGTGGCCAGGAGACCCAGTACTTC NA TRBJ2-5 TRBV9 many
CASSRLAGGPTDTQYF TGTGCCAGCAGCCGACTAGCGGGGGGGCCAACAGATACGCAGTATTTT TRBD2 TRBJ2-3 TRBV7-6 many
CASSFTGRDQPQHF TGCGCCAGCAGCTTTACAGGAAGGGATCAGCCCCAGCATTTT NA TRBJ1-5 TRBV5-1 many
CSAETGTSLGETQYF TGCAGTGCCGAGACCGGGACTAGTTTGGGTGAGACCCAGTACTTC TRBD2 TRBJ2-5 TRBV20-1 many
CASSLARGLDTQYF TGCGCCAGCAGCTTGGCCAGGGGCCTAGACACCCAGTACTTC NA TRBJ2-5 TRBV5-1 NA
CASSQGAGGNQPQHF TGTGCCAGCAGCCAAGGAGCAGGGGGGAATCAGCCCCAGCATTTT TRBD1 TRBJ1-5 TRBV3-1 NA
CASSPTAGGTGNLLQNIQYF TGTGCCAGCTCACCAACAGCGGGGGGGACAGGGAACCTACTTCAAAACATTCAGTACTTC NA TRBJ2-4 TRBV18 NA
CASSLAGATETQYF TGTGCCAGCAGCTTGGCCGGGGCTACGGAGACCCAGTACTTC NA TRBJ2-5 TRBV5-4 few
CASSSEGAGLNEQFF TGTGCCAGCAGCTCTGAAGGGGCAGGGTTGAATGAGCAGTTCTTC NA TRBJ2-1 TRBV6-6 many
CASSPAGGRYNEQFF TGCGCCAGCAGCCCAGCGGGAGGGAGGTACAATGAGCAGTTCTTC TRBD2 TRBJ2-1 TRBV4-3 NA
CSARGSGELFF TGCAGTGCTAGGGGCTCCGGGGAGCTGTTTTTT NA TRBJ2-2 TRBV20-1 many
CASSARAGDSPLHF TGTGCCAGCAGCGCGCGTGCAGGGGATTCACCCCTCCACTTT NA TRBJ1-6 TRBV6-1 many
CASSPTSRSMNTEAFF TGTGCCAGCTCACCGACCAGCCGTTCCATGAACACTGAAGCTTTCTTT NA TRBJ1-1 TRBV18 NA
CASSEQGTYQPQHF TGTGCCAGCAGTGAACAGGGCACGTATCAGCCCCAGCATTTT NA TRBJ1-5 TRBV2 many
CASSYPRDRIGNEKLFF TGTGCCAGCAGTTACCCCCGGGACAGGATTGGGAATGAAAAACTGTTTTTT TRBD1 TRBJ1-4 TRBV6-5 many
CASGLAETTDTQYF TGTGCCAGCGGACTAGCGGAGACCACAGATACGCAGTATTTT TRBD2 TRBJ2-3 TRBV2 many
CASSQSEGQNPYEQYF TGTGCCAGCAGCCAATCAGAGGGACAGAACCCCTACGAGCAGTACTTC TRBD1 TRBJ2-7 TRBV14 many
CASSSQGSGDSPLHF TGTGCCAGCAGCTCACAGGGCTCCGGGGATTCACCCCTCCACTTT NA TRBJ1-6 TRBV5-6 NA
CASSGWQADLSGSTF TGTGCCAGCAGCGGGTGGCAGGCAGATCTGTCTGGCTCCACCTTC NA TRBJ1-2 TRBV9 NA
CASSTYSSGAFF TGTGCCAGTAGTACCTACTCCTCTGGGGCTTTCTTT NA TRBJ1-1 TRBV19 NA
CASSQSGQASYGYTF TGTGCCAGCAGCCAATCTGGACAGGCGAGCTATGGCTACACCTTC TRBD1 TRBJ1-2 TRBV16 many
CASSFNRDEKLFF TGTGCCAGCAGCTTCAACAGGGATGAAAAACTGTTTTTT NA TRBJ1-4 TRBV11-2 many
CASRGRGETQYF TGTGCCAGCCGGGGCAGAGGAGAGACCCAGTACTTC NA TRBJ2-5 TRBV12-3/TRBV12-4 NA
CASSLDERAPGTDTQYF TGTGCCAGCAGCCTAGATGAGAGAGCCCCTGGCACAGATACGCAGTATTTT NA TRBJ2-3 TRBV7-3 many
CASRVGFDGYTF TGTGCCAGCAGGGTGGGGTTTGATGGCTACACCTTC NA TRBJ1-2 TRBV6-2/TRBV6-3 many
CASSAIPGQGNQPQHF TGTGCCAGCAGTGCTATTCCGGGACAAGGCAATCAGCCCCAGCATTTT NA TRBJ1-5 TRBV11-2 NA
CASSLVAANTGELFF TGTGCCAGCAGCTTAGTAGCAGCGAACACCGGGGAGCTGTTTTTT NA TRBJ2-2 TRBV7-9 NA
CASSYSTGPNNYGYTF TGTGCCAGCAGTTACTCTACCGGGCCCAACAACTATGGCTACACCTTC NA TRBJ1-2 TRBV6-5 NA
CASRGTGEPEQYF TGTGCCAGCCGGGGGACAGGGGAGCCCGAGCAGTACTTC TRBD1 TRBJ2-7 TRBV19 many
CASSLFLSAQETQYF TGCGCCAGCAGCTTGTTTCTGTCAGCCCAAGAGACCCAGTACTTC NA TRBJ2-5 TRBV5-1 many
CASSFGGVGSYNEQFF TGTGCCAGCAGCTTTGGAGGGGTAGGCTCCTACAATGAGCAGTTCTTC NA TRBJ2-1 TRBV11-3 many
CASSSPGTKLYF TGTGCCAGCAGCTCTCCAGGGACTAAACTGTACTTC TRBD2 TRBJ2-7 TRBV5-5 many